This T cell receptor beta chain stems from a study of CD8 T cells in Susac syndrome. The sequenced target, TCR beta, came from blood CD8+ and CD4+ T cells. After extraction with the RNeasy kit, roughly 0.5 to 1 ug of the RNA was reverse transcribed using random hexamers. TCRdb re-derived calls from the immunoSEQ multiplex PCR reads in MiXCR, one entry per CDR3 protein. Among approximately 210,000 distinct CDR3 sequences listed, about 95% were seen once. Sequenced material: CD4+ T cells from PBMCs. The receptor was derived from a human donor with multiple sclerosis.

The CDR3, as DNA: TGTGCCAGCAGCCAATCTGTTGGGGGCGCGAACACCGGGGAGCTGTTTTTT. Protein product: CASSQSVGGANTGELFF. The chain employs TRBV3-1 and TRBJ2-2, with D perhaps TRBD1 (6 bases). The CDR3 totals 17 residues. In germline, CDR1 is LGHDT, CDR2 YNNKEL (reference sequence). The V and J ends lost 2 bases and 0 bases respectively, with 13 bases between them.